The clone carrying this T cell receptor (beta chain) came up once. Antigen: not known. This entry is derived from a study of tumor-infiltrating lymphocytes in primary liver carcinoma. Study-level findings and limits: The overlap of tumor-adjacent and tumor-blood pairs was smaller than that of tumor region pairs.

TCR beta cDNA came from roughly 450 ng total RNA, primed with a constant-region primer. It was through three nested multiplex PCR rounds of slightly modified ARM-PCR that TCR beta libraries arose. From the multiplex PCR reads, TCRdb called clonotypes with MiXCR, one entry per CDR3 protein. The profile shows 300,000 to 350,000 distinct CDR3 sequences, roughly three fifths of them singletons. Germline DNA was also extracted, and blood RNA derived from unsorted whole blood. The sequence came from a woman in her 30s with primary liver carcinoma and hepatitis B virus infection. Sample: peripheral blood.

The CDR3 coding sequence is TGTGCCAGCAGTCTCGGGGTTAGAGCCCAGCATTTT. Its protein is CASSLGVRAQHF. The chain joins TRBV28 to TRBJ1-5; D not resolved. Germline CDR1 reads MDHEN; CDR2 reads SYDVKM. V was shortened by 5 bases and J by 11 bases, with 13 bases between the two germline ends. The CDR3 spans 12 residues.